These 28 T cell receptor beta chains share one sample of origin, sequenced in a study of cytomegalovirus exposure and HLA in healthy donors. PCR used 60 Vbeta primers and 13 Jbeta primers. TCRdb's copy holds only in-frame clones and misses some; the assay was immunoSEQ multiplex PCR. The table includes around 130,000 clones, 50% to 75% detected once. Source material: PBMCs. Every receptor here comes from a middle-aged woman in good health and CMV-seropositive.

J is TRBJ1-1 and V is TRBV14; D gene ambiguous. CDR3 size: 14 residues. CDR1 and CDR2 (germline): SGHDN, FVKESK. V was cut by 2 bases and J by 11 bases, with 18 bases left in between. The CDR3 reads CASSQSTAPFGAFF. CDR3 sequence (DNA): TGTGCCAGCAGCCAAAGTACCGCCCCGTTCGGGGCTTTCTTT.

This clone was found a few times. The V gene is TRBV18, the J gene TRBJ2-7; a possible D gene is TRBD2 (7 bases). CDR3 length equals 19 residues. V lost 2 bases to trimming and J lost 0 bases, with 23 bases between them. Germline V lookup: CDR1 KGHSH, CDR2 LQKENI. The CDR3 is CASSPVGTPGTTDSYEQYF. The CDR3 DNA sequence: TGTGCCAGCTCACCAGTCGGGACACCCGGGACTACCGACTCCTACGAGCAGTACTTC.

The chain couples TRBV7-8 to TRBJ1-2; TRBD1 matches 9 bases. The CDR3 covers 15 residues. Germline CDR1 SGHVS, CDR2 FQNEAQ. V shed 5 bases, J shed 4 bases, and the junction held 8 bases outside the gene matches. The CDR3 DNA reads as TGTGCCAGCAGCCCCGGGACAGGGAAGGGCTATGGCTACACCTTC. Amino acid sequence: CASSPGTGKGYGYTF.

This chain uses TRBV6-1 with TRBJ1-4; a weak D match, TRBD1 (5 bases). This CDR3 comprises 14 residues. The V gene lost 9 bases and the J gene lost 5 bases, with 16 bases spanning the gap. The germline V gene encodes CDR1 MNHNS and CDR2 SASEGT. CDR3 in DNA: TGTGCCAGTGAGAAACCCGGGGGGAATGAAAAACTGTTTTTT. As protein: CASEKPGGNEKLFF.

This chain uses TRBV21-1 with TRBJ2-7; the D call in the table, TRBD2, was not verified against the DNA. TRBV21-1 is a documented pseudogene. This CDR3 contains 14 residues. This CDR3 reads CASSKGLADYEQYF. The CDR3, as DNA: TGTGCCAGCAGCAAAGGGCTAGCGGACTACGAGCAGTACTTC.

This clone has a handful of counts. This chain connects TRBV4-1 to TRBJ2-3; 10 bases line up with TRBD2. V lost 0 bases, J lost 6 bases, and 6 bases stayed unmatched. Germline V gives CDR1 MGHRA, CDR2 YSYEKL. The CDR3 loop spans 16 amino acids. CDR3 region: CASSQEMASGSDTQYF. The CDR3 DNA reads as TGCGCCAGCAGCCAAGAAATGGCTAGCGGGAGCGATACGCAGTATTTT.

CDR3 residues: CASSRAGGIYGYTF. The CDR3 DNA is TGTGCCAGCAGCAGGGCGGGCGGGATCTATGGCTACACCTTC. This sequence joins TRBV27 and TRBJ1-2, with D tentatively TRBD1 (5 bases). The CDR3 totals 14 residues. The germline V and J ends were trimmed by 6 bases and 4 bases, with 15 bases remaining between them. CDR1 and CDR2 from the germline V gene are MNHEY and SMNVEV (reference sequence).

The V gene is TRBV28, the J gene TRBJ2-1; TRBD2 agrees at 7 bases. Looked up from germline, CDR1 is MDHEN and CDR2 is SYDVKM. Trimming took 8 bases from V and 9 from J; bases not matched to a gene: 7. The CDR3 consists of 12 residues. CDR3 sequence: CASARRELEQFF. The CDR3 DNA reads TGTGCCAGCGCGCGGCGGGAGCTTGAGCAGTTCTTC.

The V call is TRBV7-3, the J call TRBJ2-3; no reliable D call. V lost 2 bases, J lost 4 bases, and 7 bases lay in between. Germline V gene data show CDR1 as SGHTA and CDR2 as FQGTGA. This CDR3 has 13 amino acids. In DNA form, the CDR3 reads TGTGCCAGCAGCTTATCCGGGTCAGATACGCAGTATTTT. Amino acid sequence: CASSLSGSDTQYF. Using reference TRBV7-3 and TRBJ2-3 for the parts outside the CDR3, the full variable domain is GAGVSQTPSNKVTEKGKYVELRCDPISGHTALYWYRQSLGQGPEFLIYFQGTGAADDSGLPNDRFFAVRPEGSVSTLKIQRTERGDSAVYLCASSLSGSDTQYFGPGTRLTVL.

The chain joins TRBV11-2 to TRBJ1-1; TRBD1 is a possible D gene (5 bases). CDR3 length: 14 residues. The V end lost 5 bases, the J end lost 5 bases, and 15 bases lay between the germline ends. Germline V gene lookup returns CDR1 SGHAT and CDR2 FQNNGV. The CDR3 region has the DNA TGTGCCAGCAGCCACACCCCTAGGACAACTGAAGCTTTCTTT. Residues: CASSHTPRTTEAFF.

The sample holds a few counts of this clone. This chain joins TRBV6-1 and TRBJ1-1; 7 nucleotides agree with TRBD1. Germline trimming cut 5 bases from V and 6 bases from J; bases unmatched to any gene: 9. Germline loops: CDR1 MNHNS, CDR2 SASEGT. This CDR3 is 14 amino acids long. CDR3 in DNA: TGTGCCAGCAGTTTAACGCTACAGGGGCCTGAAGCTTTCTTT. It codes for CASSLTLQGPEAFF.

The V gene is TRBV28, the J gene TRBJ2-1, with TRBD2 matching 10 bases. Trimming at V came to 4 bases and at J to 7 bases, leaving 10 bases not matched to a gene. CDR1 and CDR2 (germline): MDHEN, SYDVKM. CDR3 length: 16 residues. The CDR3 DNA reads TGTGCCAGCAGTTCACCTAGCGGGAGATTCGGGAATGAGCAGTTCTTC. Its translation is CASSSPSGRFGNEQFF. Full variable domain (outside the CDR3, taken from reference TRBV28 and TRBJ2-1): DVKVTQSSRYLVKRTGEKVFLECVQDMDHENMFWYRQDPGLGLRLIYFSYDVKMKEKGDIPEGYSVSREKKERFSLILESASTNQTSMYLCASSSPSGRFGNEQFFGPGTRLTVL.

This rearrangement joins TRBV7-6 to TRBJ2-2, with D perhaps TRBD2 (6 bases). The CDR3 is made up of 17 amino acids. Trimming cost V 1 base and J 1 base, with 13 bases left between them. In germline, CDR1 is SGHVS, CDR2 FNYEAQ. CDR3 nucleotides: TGTGCCAGCAGCTTAGTAGCGGCGGCAGGGAACACCGGGGAGCTGTTTTTT. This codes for CASSLVAAAGNTGELFF.

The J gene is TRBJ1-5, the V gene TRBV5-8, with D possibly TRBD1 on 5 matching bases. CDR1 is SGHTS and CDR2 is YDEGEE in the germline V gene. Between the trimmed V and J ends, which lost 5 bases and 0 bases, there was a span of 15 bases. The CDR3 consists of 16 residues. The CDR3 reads CASRQARANSNQPQHF. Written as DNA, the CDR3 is TGTGCCAGCAGACAGGCCCGGGCGAATAGCAATCAGCCCCAGCATTTT.

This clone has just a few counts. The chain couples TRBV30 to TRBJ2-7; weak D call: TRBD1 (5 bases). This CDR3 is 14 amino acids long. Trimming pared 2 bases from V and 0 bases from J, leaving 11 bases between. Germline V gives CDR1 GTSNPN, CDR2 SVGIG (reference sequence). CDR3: CAWSFTGASYEQYF. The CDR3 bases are TGTGCCTGGAGTTTTACAGGCGCCTCCTACGAGCAGTACTTC.

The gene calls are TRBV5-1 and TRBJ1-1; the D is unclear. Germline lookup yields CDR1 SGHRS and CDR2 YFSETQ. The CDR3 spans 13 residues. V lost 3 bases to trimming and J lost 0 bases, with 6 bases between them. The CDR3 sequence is CASSSQVNTEAFF. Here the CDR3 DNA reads TGCGCCAGCAGCTCGCAGGTGAACACTGAAGCTTTCTTT.

CDR3 DNA: TGTGCCAGCAGCGTTGCGCCCAAGGAAAAACTGTTTTTT. This sequence encodes CASSVAPKEKLFF. This sequence joins TRBV9 and TRBJ1-4; D remains unclear. The CDR3 extends over 13 amino acids. V was pared by 2 bases and J by 8 bases, with 10 bases between. The germline V gene encodes CDR1 SGDLS and CDR2 YYNGEE.

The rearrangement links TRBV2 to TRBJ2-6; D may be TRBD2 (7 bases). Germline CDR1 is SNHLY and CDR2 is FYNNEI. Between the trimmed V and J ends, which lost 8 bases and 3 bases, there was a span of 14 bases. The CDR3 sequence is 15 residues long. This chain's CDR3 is CASGGEGVGANVLTF. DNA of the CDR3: TGTGCCAGCGGCGGGGAGGGGGTTGGGGCCAACGTCCTGACTTTC.

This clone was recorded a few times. CDR3 sequence reads: CASSGEAGQQNQPQHF. The CDR3, as DNA: TGTGCCAGCAGTGGTGAAGCTGGACAGCAAAATCAGCCCCAGCATTTT. The rearrangement joins TRBV25-1 to TRBJ1-5; D might be TRBD1 (6 bases). The germline V gene has CDR1 MGHDK and CDR2 SYGVNS. Deletions cut 4 bases from V and 4 bases from J, with 17 bases between. The CDR3 totals 16 residues.

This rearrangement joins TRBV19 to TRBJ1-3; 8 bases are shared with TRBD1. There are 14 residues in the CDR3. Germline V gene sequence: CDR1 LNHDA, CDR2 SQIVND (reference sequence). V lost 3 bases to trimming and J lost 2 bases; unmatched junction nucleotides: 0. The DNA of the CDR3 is TGTGCCAGTAGTATCAGGGGGCCTGGAAACACCATATATTTT. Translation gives CASSIRGPGNTIYF.

CDR3 nucleotides: TGCGCCAGCAGCACCGCATGGACAGGGGCCGGAGACACTGAAGCTTTCTTT. This gives the protein CASSTAWTGAGDTEAFF. The chain joins TRBV5-1 to TRBJ1-1, with 9 bases aligning to TRBD1. The germline gives CDR1 SGHRS, CDR2 YFSETQ. The length of the CDR3 is 17 residues. V lost 4 bases, J lost 3 bases, and 13 bases stayed unmatched.

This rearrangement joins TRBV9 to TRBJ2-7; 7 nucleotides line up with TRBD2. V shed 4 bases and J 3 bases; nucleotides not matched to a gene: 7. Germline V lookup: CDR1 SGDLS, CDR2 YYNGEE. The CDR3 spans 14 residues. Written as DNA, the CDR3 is TGTGCCAGCAGCCCCAGCGGGGCCAACTACGAGCAGTACTTC. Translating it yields CASSPSGANYEQYF.

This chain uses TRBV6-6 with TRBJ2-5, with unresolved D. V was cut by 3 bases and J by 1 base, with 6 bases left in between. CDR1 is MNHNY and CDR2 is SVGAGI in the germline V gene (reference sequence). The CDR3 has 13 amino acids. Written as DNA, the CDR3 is TGTGCCAGCAGTTATCCAGTCCAAGAGACCCAGTACTTC. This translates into CASSYPVQETQYF.

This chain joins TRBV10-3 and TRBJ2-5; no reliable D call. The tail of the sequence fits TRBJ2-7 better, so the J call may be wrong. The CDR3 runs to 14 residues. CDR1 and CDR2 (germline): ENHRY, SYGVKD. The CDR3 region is CAISESNGFYEQYF. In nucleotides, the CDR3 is TGTGCCATCAGTGAGTCGAACGGGTTCTACGAGCAGTACTTC.

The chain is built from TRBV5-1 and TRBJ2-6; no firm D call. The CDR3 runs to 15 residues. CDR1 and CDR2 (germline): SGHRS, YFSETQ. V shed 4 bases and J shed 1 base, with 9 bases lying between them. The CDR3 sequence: CASSATSSGANVLTF. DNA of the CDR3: TGCGCCAGCAGCGCCACATCGTCTGGGGCCAACGTCCTGACTTTC.

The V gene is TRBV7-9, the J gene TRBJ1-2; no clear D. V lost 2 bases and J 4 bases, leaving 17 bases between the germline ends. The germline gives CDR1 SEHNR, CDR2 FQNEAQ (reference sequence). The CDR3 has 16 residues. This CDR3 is CASSLFGSENPYGYTF. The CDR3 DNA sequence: TGTGCCAGCAGCTTATTCGGGTCGGAAAACCCCTATGGCTACACCTTC.

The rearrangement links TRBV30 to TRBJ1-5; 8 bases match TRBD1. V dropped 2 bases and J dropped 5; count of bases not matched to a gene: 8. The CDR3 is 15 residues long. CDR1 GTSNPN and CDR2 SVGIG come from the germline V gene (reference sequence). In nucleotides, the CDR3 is TGTGCCTGGAGTCCCGGGACAGGTGTTGATCAGCCCCAGCATTTT. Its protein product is CAWSPGTGVDQPQHF. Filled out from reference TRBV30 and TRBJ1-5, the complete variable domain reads SQTIHQWPATLVQPVGSPLSLECTVEGTSNPNLYWYRQAAGRGLQLLFYSVGIGQISSEVPQNLSASRPQDRQFILSSKKLLLSDSGFYLCAWSPGTGVDQPQHFGDGTRLSIL.

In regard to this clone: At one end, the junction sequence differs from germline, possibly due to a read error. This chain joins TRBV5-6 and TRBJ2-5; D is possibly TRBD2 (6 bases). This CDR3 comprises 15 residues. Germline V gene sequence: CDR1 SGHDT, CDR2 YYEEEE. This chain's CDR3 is CASSLLGRGQEAQYF. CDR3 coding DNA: TGTGCCAGCAGCTTGCTCGGGCGGGGCCAAGAGGCCCAGTACTTC.